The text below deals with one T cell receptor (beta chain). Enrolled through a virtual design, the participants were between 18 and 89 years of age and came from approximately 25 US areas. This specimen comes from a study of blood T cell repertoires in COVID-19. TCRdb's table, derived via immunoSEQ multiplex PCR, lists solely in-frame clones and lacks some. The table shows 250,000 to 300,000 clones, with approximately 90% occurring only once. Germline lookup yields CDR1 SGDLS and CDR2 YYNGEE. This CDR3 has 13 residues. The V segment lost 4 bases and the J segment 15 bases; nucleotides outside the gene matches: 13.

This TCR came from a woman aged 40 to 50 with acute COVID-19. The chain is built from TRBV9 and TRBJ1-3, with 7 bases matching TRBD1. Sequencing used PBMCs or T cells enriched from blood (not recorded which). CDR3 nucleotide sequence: TGTGCCAGCAGCCCGCAACCGGGACAGCCCCCATATTTT. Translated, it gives CASSPQPGQPPYF.